Below are 21 T cell receptor beta chains sequenced from a single sample in a study of early stage breast cancer tumors. Method: immunoSEQ multiplex PCR; TCRdb's copy keeps in-frame clones and lacks some. The sample has over 8,500 clones; under 80% are singletons. Sequencing was done on a sample of normal breast tissue next to the tumor. Receptor source: a person aged 40 to 50 with breast cancer.

This clone was seen only once. The chain uses TRBV6-1 and TRBJ2-7; 8 bases match TRBD2. Germline V gene lookup returns CDR1 MNHNS and CDR2 SASEGT. V lost 2 bases to trimming and J lost 7 bases; unmatched junction nucleotides: 1. The CDR3 totals 12 residues. The CDR3 here is CASSERGGEQYF. As DNA, the CDR3 is TGTGCCAGCAGTGAACGGGGGGGGGAGCAGTACTTC.

The chain carries TRBV15 and TRBJ1-5; weak D call: TRBD1 (5 bases). Trimming cost V 2 bases and J 0 bases, with 8 bases left between them. CDR1 and CDR2 (germline): LNHNV, YYDKDF (reference sequence). There are 15 residues in the CDR3. This CDR3 is CATSRSQGSNQPQHF. CDR3 DNA sequence: TGTGCCACCAGCAGAAGTCAGGGTAGCAATCAGCCCCAGCATTTT.

The V and J genes are TRBV30 and TRBJ1-2; weak D call: TRBD1 (6 bases). From germline, CDR1 is GTSNPN and CDR2 SVGIG (reference sequence). Trimming removed 0 bases at V and 7 bases at J, with 15 bases between. This CDR3 has 14 amino acids. The CDR3 reads CAWSVSGGGGGYTF. Written as DNA, the CDR3 is TGTGCCTGGAGTGTATCCGGGGGCGGGGGTGGCTACACCTTC.

V gene TRBV5-1 combines with J gene TRBJ2-2, with 9 positions matching TRBD1. The CDR3 contains 16 residues. Trimming took 3 bases from V and 3 from J; bases not matched to a gene: 6. CDR1 is SGHRS and CDR2 is YFSETQ in the germline V gene. Written as DNA, the CDR3 is TGCGCCAGCAGCTGGGGACAGGGTTCGGACACCGGGGAGCTGTTTTTT. Its translation is CASSWGQGSDTGELFF.

Here the CDR3 DNA reads TGTGCCAGCAGCTTAATAACAAGCGGTGCAGATACGCAGTATTTT. Translating it yields CASSLITSGADTQYF. The chain recombines TRBV11-1 with TRBJ2-3, with D possibly being TRBD2 (5 bases). CDR1 and CDR2 (germline): SGHAT, FQDESV (reference sequence). This CDR3 has 15 amino acids. The V and J ends lost 2 bases and 4 bases respectively, with 13 bases between them.

The chain recombines TRBV13 with TRBJ2-4; TRBD1 agrees at 7 bases. The CDR3 extends over 16 amino acids. Germline CDR1 reads PRHDT; CDR2 reads FYEKMQ (reference sequence). With V trimmed by 6 bases and J by 0 bases, 8 bases remained unmatched. CDR3 bases: TGTGCCAGCAGTCTCGGACAGGCACTAGCCAAAAACATTCAGTACTTC. It encodes CASSLGQALAKNIQYF. Filled out from reference TRBV13 and TRBJ2-4, the complete variable domain reads AAGVIQSPRHLIKEKRETATLKCYPIPRHDTVYWYQQGPGQDPQFLISFYEKMQSDKGSIPDRFSAQQFSDYHSELNMSSLELGDSALYFCASSLGQALAKNIQYFGAGTRLSVL.

J is TRBJ2-5 and V is TRBV5-4; D unclear. Germline V gene lookup returns CDR1 SGHNT and CDR2 YYREEE (reference sequence). There are 15 residues in the CDR3. V was pared by 3 bases and J by 2 bases, with 14 bases between. The CDR3 loop is CASSSPDGSQETQYF. The CDR3 DNA reads TGTGCCAGCAGCTCACCCGACGGCTCTCAAGAGACCCAGTACTTC.

This chain links TRBV7-3 with TRBJ2-5; 7 positions match TRBD2. The trim removed 4 bases at V and 5 bases at J, leaving 4 bases unmatched. This CDR3 region has 13 residues. CDR1 is SGHTA and CDR2 is FQGTGA in the germline V gene. The CDR3 reads CASSSISGETQYF. CDR3 nucleotides: TGTGCCAGCAGCTCCATTAGCGGGGAGACCCAGTACTTC. Looking up the rest from reference TRBV7-3 and TRBJ2-5 gives the full variable domain: GAGVSQTPSNKVTEKGKYVELRCDPISGHTALYWYRQSLGQGPEFLIYFQGTGAADDSGLPNDRFFAVRPEGSVSTLKIQRTERGDSAVYLCASSSISGETQYFGPGTRLLVL.

The chain is built from TRBV5-4 and TRBJ2-5; D possibly uses TRBD1 or TRBD2 (5 bases each). The CDR3 covers 18 residues. V dropped 3 bases and J dropped 4 bases, with 25 bases sitting between them. The germline gives CDR1 SGHNT, CDR2 YYREEE (reference sequence). The CDR3 reads CASSSTGTSTLPGETQYF. For the CDR3, the DNA is TGTGCCAGCAGCTCAACCGGGACGTCGACTCTCCCCGGAGAGACCCAGTACTTC. Full variable domain (outside the CDR3, taken from reference TRBV5-4 and TRBJ2-5): ETGVTQSPTHLIKTRGQQVTLRCSSQSGHNTVSWYQQALGQGPQFIFQYYREEENGRGNFPPRFSGLQFPNYSSELNVNALELDDSALYLCASSSTGTSTLPGETQYFGPGTRLLVL.

This clone appeared a few times. The gene calls are TRBV4-1 and TRBJ2-1, with D possibly TRBD2 on 6 matching bases. This CDR3 comprises 13 residues. Between the trimmed V and J ends, which lost 4 bases and 8 bases, there was a span of 12 bases. CDR1 is MGHRA and CDR2 is YSYEKL in the germline V gene. The DNA of the CDR3 is TGCGCCAGCAGCCTCCAACGGAGGGATGAGCAGTTCTTC. Protein: CASSLQRRDEQFF.

The chain employs TRBV6-5 and TRBJ1-2; D might be TRBD1 (5 bases). V was clipped by 0 bases and J by 2 bases, with 10 bases between them. The CDR3 spans 15 residues. CDR1 and CDR2 (germline): MNHEY, SVGAGI. The CDR3 region has the DNA TGTGCCAGCAGTTACTCGGTTTCAGGGAACTATGGCTACACCTTC. Translation gives CASSYSVSGNYGYTF.

This chain joins TRBV18 and TRBJ2-5; TRBD1 agrees at 8 bases. This CDR3 contains 15 residues. Germline lookup yields CDR1 KGHSH and CDR2 LQKENI. Trimming at V came to 2 bases and at J to 4 bases, leaving 6 bases not matched to a gene. The CDR3 sequence: CASSPGQGARETQYF. The CDR3, as DNA: TGTGCCAGCTCACCAGGCCAGGGGGCGAGAGAGACCCAGTACTTC.

The chain uses TRBV4-1 and TRBJ2-5; 7 bases fit TRBD1. The CDR3 covers 13 residues. With V trimmed by 3 bases and J by 5 bases, 3 bases remained unmatched. Germline CDR1 reads MGHRA; CDR2 reads YSYEKL. DNA for the CDR3: TGCGCCAGCAGCCAGACAGGGTGGGAGACCCAGTACTTC. Translated, it gives CASSQTGWETQYF.

The V and J genes are TRBV27 and TRBJ2-7; TRBD1 matches at 7 bases. V was clipped by 5 bases and J by 3 bases; unmatched bases: 13. The V gene's germline CDR1 is MNHEY and CDR2 SMNVEV (reference sequence). The CDR3 sequence is 16 residues long. CDR3 in DNA: TGTGCCAGCAGTCGGACAGGTCAGATGGTCGGCTACGAGCAGTACTTC. It specifies CASSRTGQMVGYEQYF.

The chain couples TRBV4-1 to TRBJ2-1, with 10 bases matching TRBD2. CDR3 length equals 16 residues. V was pared by 0 bases and J by 9 bases, with 8 bases of the junction left unmatched. The germline gives CDR1 MGHRA, CDR2 YSYEKL. CDR3 sequence reads: CASSQEPGTSVAEQFF. As DNA, the CDR3 is TGCGCCAGCAGCCAAGAACCCGGGACTAGCGTAGCTGAGCAGTTCTTC.

The chain is built from TRBV5-1 and TRBJ1-1, with no clear D. This CDR3 contains 14 residues. The germline V and J ends were trimmed by 4 bases and 1 base, with 11 bases remaining between them. Germline V gives CDR1 SGHRS, CDR2 YFSETQ. CDR3 protein: CASSPSVKNTEAFF. The CDR3 bases are TGCGCCAGCAGCCCCTCGGTAAAGAACACTGAAGCTTTCTTT.

This chain uses TRBV10-1 with TRBJ2-2; 7 bases are a match to TRBD1. The CDR3 contains 16 residues. The V and J ends lost 3 bases and 2 bases, in that order; junction bases with no gene match: 6. The germline gives CDR1 WNHNN, CDR2 SYGVQD (reference sequence). The CDR3 protein is CASSDGTESNTGELFF. For the CDR3, the DNA is TGCGCCAGCAGTGACGGGACAGAATCAAACACCGGGGAGCTGTTTTTT.

This clone turned up a few times. The chain combines TRBV30 with TRBJ2-4; 8 bases fit TRBD2. The CDR3 is 14 residues long. J gave up 3 bases and V 7 bases, and 8 bases lay outside the gene matches. In germline, CDR1 is GTSNPN, CDR2 SVGIG (reference sequence). The CDR3 DNA reads as TGTGCCTTAGGGGCCAGCGGGGGCAAAAACATTCAGTACTTC. Translation: CALGASGGKNIQYF. Together with reference TRBV30 and TRBJ2-4, the CDR3 gives the full variable domain: SQTIHQWPATLVQPVGSPLSLECTVEGTSNPNLYWYRQAAGRGLQLLFYSVGIGQISSEVPQNLSASRPQDRQFILSSKKLLLSDSGFYLCALGASGGKNIQYFGAGTRLSVL.

The chain joins TRBV18 to TRBJ1-4; D is unclear. Germline values: CDR1 KGHSH, CDR2 LQKENI. Trimming stripped 6 bases from V and 4 bases from J, with 18 bases between. The CDR3 covers 16 residues. The CDR3 nucleotides are TGTGCCAGCTCCCTTCGTGGACCTGGAGATAATGAAAAACTGTTTTTT. This gives the protein CASSLRGPGDNEKLFF.

CDR3 region: CASSPYSRDLPTYEQYF. In nucleotides, the CDR3 is TGTGCCAGCTCACCATACTCTAGGGACCTACCAACCTACGAGCAGTACTTC. V and J are TRBV18 and TRBJ2-7; D may match TRBD1 or TRBD2 (5 bases each). V dropped 2 bases and J dropped 2 bases, with 19 bases sitting between them. Germline values: CDR1 KGHSH, CDR2 LQKENI. This CDR3 spans 17 amino acids.

The chain uses TRBV19 and TRBJ1-4, with D perhaps TRBD1 (5 bases). CDR3 size: 15 residues. Trimming removed 3 bases from V and 7 bases from J, with 15 bases in between. Germline-derived CDR1 and CDR2 are LNHDA and SQIVND (reference sequence). The CDR3 DNA reads TGTGCCAGTAGTATTAACAATCAGGGATCTGAAAAACTGTTTTTT. It translates to CASSINNQGSEKLFF.